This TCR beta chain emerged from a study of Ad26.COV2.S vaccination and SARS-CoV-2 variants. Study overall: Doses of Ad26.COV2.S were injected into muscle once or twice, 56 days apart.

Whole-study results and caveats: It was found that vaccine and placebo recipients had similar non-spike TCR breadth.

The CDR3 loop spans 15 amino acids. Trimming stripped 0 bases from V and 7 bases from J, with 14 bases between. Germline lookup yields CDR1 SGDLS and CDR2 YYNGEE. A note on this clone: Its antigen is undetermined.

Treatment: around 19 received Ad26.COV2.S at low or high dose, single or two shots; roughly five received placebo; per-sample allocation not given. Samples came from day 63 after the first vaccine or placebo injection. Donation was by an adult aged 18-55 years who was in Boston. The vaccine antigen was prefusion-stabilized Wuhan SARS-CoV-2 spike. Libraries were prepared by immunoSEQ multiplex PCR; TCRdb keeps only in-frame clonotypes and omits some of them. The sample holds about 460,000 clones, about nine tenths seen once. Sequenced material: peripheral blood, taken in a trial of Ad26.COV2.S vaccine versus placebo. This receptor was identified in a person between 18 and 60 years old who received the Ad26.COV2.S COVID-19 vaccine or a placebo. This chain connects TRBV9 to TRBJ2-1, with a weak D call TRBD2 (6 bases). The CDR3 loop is CASSVVGGSLNEQFF. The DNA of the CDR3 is TGTGCCAGCAGCGTAGTGGGAGGCAGTTTGAATGAGCAGTTCTTC.